These 21 T cell receptor beta chains were all obtained from the same sample, sequenced in a study of T cells in Graves' hyperthyroidism and ophthalmopathy. The source material, RNA transcripts, was used to amplify TCR beta CDR3 regions. Carried out on the TCR CDR3, a first-round RT-PCR used the HTBI primer set. TCRdb called the multiplex PCR reads again in MiXCR, with one record for every CDR3 protein. The table has some 550,000 distinct CDR3 sequences, roughly 15% seen once. Sequenced sample: blood. These receptors came from a middle-aged woman with Graves' ophthalmopathy.

This clonotype was counted at least ten times. CDR3 nucleotides: TGCAGCGTTGAATCCACAGGGCGTATGAACACTGAAGCTTTCTTT. Protein product: CSVESTGRMNTEAFF. This chain uses TRBV29-1 with TRBJ1-1, with D possibly matching TRBD1 (6 bases). CDR3 length: 15 residues. Per germline, CDR1 SQVTM and CDR2 ANQGSEA. Trimming removed 2 bases at V and 0 bases at J, with 13 bases between.

This clonotype has more than one count but fewer than ten. CDR3 nucleotide sequence: TGTGCCAGCAGCCCACCCCCAGGGTTACTAGCCAAAAACATTCAGTACTTC. Amino acids: CASSPPPGLLAKNIQYF. V usage is TRBV2 and J usage is TRBJ2-4; D perhaps matches TRBD1 (5 bases). In germline, CDR1 is SNHLY, CDR2 FYNNEI. The CDR3 sequence is 17 residues long. The germline V and J ends were trimmed by 6 bases and 0 bases, with 18 bases remaining between them.

V usage is TRBV10-3 and J usage is TRBJ1-5, with D perhaps matching TRBD1 (5 bases). Germline V CDR1 and CDR2: ENHRY, SYGVKD. Between the trimmed V and J ends, which lost 5 bases and 2 bases, there was a span of 16 bases. This CDR3 is built from 16 residues. The CDR3 DNA sequence: TGTGCCATCAGTCCCAATTCCCGGGGGGGCAATCAGCCCCAGCATTTT. This sequence encodes CAISPNSRGGNQPQHF.

V gene TRBV20-1 combines with J gene TRBJ1-1; D may be TRBD1 (6 bases). Germline CDR1 DFQATT, CDR2 SNEGSKA (reference sequence). The CDR3 is 15 residues long. V was clipped by 3 bases and J by 0 bases, with 14 bases between them. The CDR3, as DNA: TGCAGTGCTAGTCGGCAGGGGCTTTTGAACACTGAAGCTTTCTTT. Translation: CSASRQGLLNTEAFF.

There are many counts of this clonotype. J is TRBJ2-5 and V is TRBV11-2, with unresolved D. Trimming left V 5 bases short and J 5 bases short, with 9 bases between. The V gene's germline CDR1 is SGHAT and CDR2 FQNNGV. The CDR3 is 12 amino acids. CDR3 protein: CASSPDGETQYF. CDR3 sequence (DNA): TGTGCCAGCAGCCCGGATGGGGAGACCCAGTACTTC. Full variable domain (remainder filled in from reference TRBV11-2 and TRBJ2-5): EAGVAQSPRYKIIEKRQSVAFWCNPISGHATLYWYQQILGQGPKLLIQFQNNGVVDDSQLPKDRFSAERLKGVDSTLKIQPAKLEDSAVYLCASSPDGETQYFGPGTRLLVL.

This clonotype appeared once. Only one base separates this from a far larger clonotype, so it likely reflects a read error. The chain couples TRBV5-1 to TRBJ2-7, with 8 bases matching TRBD1. This CDR3 spans 13 amino acids. Germline assignment: CDR1 SGHRS and CDR2 YFSETQ. This chain's CDR3 is CACSPGQDYEQYF. The CDR3 coding sequence is TGCGCCTGCAGCCCGGGACAGGACTACGAGCAGTACTTC.

This clonotype appeared many times. The genes are TRBV7-9 and TRBJ2-1, with a weak D call TRBD2 (5 bases). Trimming left V 5 bases short and J 0 bases short, with 11 bases between. Looked up from germline, CDR1 is SEHNR and CDR2 is FQNEAQ (reference sequence). The CDR3 consists of 15 residues. CDR3 sequence (DNA): TGTGCCAGCAGCGCCCCGGGGAGCTCCTACAATGAGCAGTTCTTC. It specifies CASSAPGSSYNEQFF.

With respect to this clonotype: A much bigger clone sits one base away, suggesting this may be a read error. The chain carries TRBV7-7 and TRBJ2-5; D gene uncertain. This CDR3 region has 13 residues. CDR1 and CDR2 from the germline V gene are SSHAT and FNYEAQ (reference sequence). The CDR3 region is CASSLTRLETQYF. The CDR3 DNA reads TGTGCTAGCAGCTTGACAAGGTTGGAGACCCAGTACTTC.

This clonotype turned up a few times. The chain employs TRBV6-1 and TRBJ1-2; 8 bases agree with TRBD1. The CDR3 contains 16 residues. CDR1 MNHNS and CDR2 SASEGT come from the germline V gene. The V segment lost 6 bases and the J segment 5 bases; nucleotides outside the gene matches: 14. The CDR3 DNA follows: TGTGCCAGCAGGCCGAGACAGTCCGGGACAGGATATGGCTACACCTTC. It translates to CASRPRQSGTGYGYTF.

This clonotype was seen ten or more times. CDR3 DNA: TGTGCCAGCAGCTCCCGGACTACCACAGCCGGGGAGCAGTTCTTC. This gives the protein CASSSRTTTAGEQFF. V and J are TRBV7-2 and TRBJ2-1; D possibly corresponds to TRBD2 (6 bases). The length of the CDR3 is 15 residues. Trimming removed 4 bases from V and 10 bases from J, with 20 bases in between. Germline CDR1 is SGHTA and CDR2 is FQGNSA.

Concerning this clonotype itself: Given a much more abundant clone one base away, this may be a read error. The genes are TRBV6-2 or TRBV6-3 and TRBJ1-4; no clear D. Germline-derived CDR1 and CDR2 are MNHEY and SVGEGT. The CDR3 sequence is 12 residues long. The V end lost 5 bases, the J end lost 11 bases, and 12 bases lay between the germline ends. The chain's CDR3 is CASSDRGVKLFF. CDR3 nucleotides: TGTGCCAGCAGTGACCGGGGTGTGAAACTGTTTTTT.

This clonotype was counted between two and nine times. V and J are TRBV5-4 and TRBJ2-1, with a tentative D call TRBD2 (5 bases). V was trimmed by 0 bases and J by 3 bases, leaving 10 bases between them. The CDR3 sequence is 15 residues long. Germline lookup yields CDR1 SGHNT and CDR2 YYREEE (reference sequence). In DNA, the CDR3 is TGTGCCAGCAGCTTGGATGCGGGCGACTACAATGAGCAGTTCTTC. Translation gives CASSLDAGDYNEQFF.

This clonotype has ten or more counts. V usage is TRBV12-3 or TRBV12-4 and J usage is TRBJ2-3; 11 positions match TRBD2. CDR3 length: 16 amino acids. V was pared by 5 bases and J by 1 base, with 5 bases of the junction left unmatched. In nucleotides, the CDR3 is TGTGCCAGCAGTCTTGAGGGACTAGCGGGCACAGATACGCAGTATTTT. As protein: CASSLEGLAGTDTQYF.

This clonotype was found many times. CDR3 loop: CASTWDRGLYEQYF. CDR3 DNA: TGCGCCAGCACCTGGGACAGGGGGCTGTACGAGCAGTACTTC. The J gene is TRBJ2-7, the V gene TRBV5-1; 12 bases line up with TRBD1. The V segment lost 6 bases and the J segment 4 bases; nucleotides outside the gene matches: 5. The CDR3 runs to 14 residues. CDR1 and CDR2 (germline): SGHRS, YFSETQ.

The rearrangement uses TRBV2 and TRBJ2-7; the D gene is possibly TRBD2 (6 bases). The CDR3 totals 14 residues. Trimming took 7 bases from V and 7 from J, leaving 20 bases between them. Germline CDR1 SNHLY, CDR2 FYNNEI. CDR3 residues: CASKGRESTGEQYF. CDR3 coding DNA: TGTGCCAGCAAGGGGCGGGAATCAACCGGGGAGCAGTACTTC. The whole variable domain, remainder taken from reference TRBV2 and TRBJ2-7, is EPEVTQTPSHQVTQMGQEVILRCVPISNHLYFYWYRQILGQKVEFLVSFYNNEISEKSEIFDDQFSVERPDGSNFTLKIRSTKLEDSAMYFCASKGRESTGEQYFGPGTRLTVT.

CDR3 nucleotides: TGCAGTGCCACCGCGACAGGCTTAAACACTGAAGCTTTCTTT. It yields the protein CSATATGLNTEAFF. The chain joins TRBV20-1 to TRBJ1-1; D is perhaps TRBD1 (6 bases). The CDR3 consists of 14 residues. Germline V gene lookup returns CDR1 DFQATT and CDR2 SNEGSKA (reference sequence). V was clipped by 6 bases and J by 2 bases, with 16 bases between them.

The chain links TRBV6-1 to TRBJ2-5; 11 bases are shared with TRBD2. CDR1 and CDR2 from the germline V gene are MNHNS and SASEGT. V was clipped by 6 bases and J by 1 base; unmatched bases: 4. The CDR3 extends over 15 amino acids. The chain's CDR3 is CASRTSGVFQETQYF. The DNA of the CDR3 is TGTGCCAGCAGGACTAGCGGGGTTTTCCAAGAGACCCAGTACTTC.

In this sample, this clonotype turned up many times. The chain uses TRBV10-3 and TRBJ1-2; D may be TRBD1 (5 bases). The CDR3 runs to 14 residues. V lost 2 bases and J lost 6, with 13 bases in between. Germline CDR1 is ENHRY and CDR2 is SYGVKD. In nucleotides, the CDR3 is TGTGCCATCAGTGAGGGGCAGGGACCAGATGGCTACACCTTC. Amino acid sequence: CAISEGQGPDGYTF.

The chain uses TRBV27 and TRBJ1-3, with D perhaps matching TRBD1 (6 bases). V gave up 6 bases and J gave up 0 bases, with 9 bases separating them. This CDR3 contains 14 residues. Germline CDR1 and CDR2: MNHEY and SMNVEV (reference sequence). CDR3 DNA: TGTGCCAGCAGATTGACAGGCTCTGGAAACACCATATATTTT. This encodes CASRLTGSGNTIYF.

This chain connects TRBV7-8 to TRBJ2-3; 8 bases match TRBD2. This CDR3 has 15 amino acids. Germline V lookup: CDR1 SGHVS, CDR2 FQNEAQ. V shed 2 bases and J 1 base; nucleotides not matched to a gene: 2. CDR3 amino acids: CASSLSLAGTDTQYF. DNA for the CDR3: TGTGCCAGCAGCTTATCACTAGCGGGCACAGATACGCAGTATTTT.

This clonotype was detected only a few times. The chain is built from TRBV6-1 and TRBJ1-2, with D possibly being TRBD1 (6 bases). The germline V and J ends were trimmed by 5 bases and 4 bases, with 14 bases remaining between them. The CDR3 spans 14 residues. Germline V CDR1 and CDR2: MNHNS, SASEGT. The DNA for the CDR3 is TGTGCCAGCAGTTTGTCCCGGGACATCTATGGCTACACCTTC. Translated: CASSLSRDIYGYTF.